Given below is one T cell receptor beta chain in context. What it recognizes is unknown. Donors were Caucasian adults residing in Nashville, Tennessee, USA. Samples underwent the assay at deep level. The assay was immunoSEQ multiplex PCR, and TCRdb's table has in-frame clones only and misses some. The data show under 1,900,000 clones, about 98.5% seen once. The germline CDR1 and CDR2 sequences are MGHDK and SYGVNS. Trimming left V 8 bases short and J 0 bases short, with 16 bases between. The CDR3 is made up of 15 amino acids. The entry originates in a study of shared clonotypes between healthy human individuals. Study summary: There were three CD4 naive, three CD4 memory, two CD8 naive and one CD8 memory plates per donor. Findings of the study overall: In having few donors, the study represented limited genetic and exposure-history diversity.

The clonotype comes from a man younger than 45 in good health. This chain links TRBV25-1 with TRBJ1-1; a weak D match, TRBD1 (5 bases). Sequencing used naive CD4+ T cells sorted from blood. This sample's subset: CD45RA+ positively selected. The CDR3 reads CASRGLGTLNTEAFF. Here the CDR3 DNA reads TGTGCCAGCCGAGGACTCGGGACGTTGAACACTGAAGCTTTCTTT.